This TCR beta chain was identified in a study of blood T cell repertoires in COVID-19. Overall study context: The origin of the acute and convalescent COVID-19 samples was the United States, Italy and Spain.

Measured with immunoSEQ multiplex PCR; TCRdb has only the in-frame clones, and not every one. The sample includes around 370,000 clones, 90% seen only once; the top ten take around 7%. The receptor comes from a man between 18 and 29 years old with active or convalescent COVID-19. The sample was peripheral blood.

The CDR3: CASSQAKGGGARNTEAFF. The CDR3 DNA sequence: TGTGCCAGCAGCCAGGCGAAGGGGGGAGGGGCGAGGAACACTGAAGCTTTCTTT. The chain employs TRBV4-2 and TRBJ1-1; D possibly corresponds to TRBD1 (6 bases). Trimming pared 3 bases from V and 1 base from J, leaving 21 bases between. Looked up from germline, CDR1 is LGHNA and CDR2 is YNFKEQ. CDR3 size: 18 residues.